The next 25 T cell receptor beta chains were all read from a single sample in a study of long-term antiretroviral therapy in people with HIV. Running of the v3.0 immunoSEQ assay took place at survey level. Only in-frame clones appear in the TCRdb table, and some are missing; sequencing was by immunoSEQ multiplex PCR. The repertoire includes 30,000 or so clones, 88% of them detected once, and less than 8.5% sits in the top ten. The specimen comprised unsorted PBMCs, sampled roughly 5 years before starting antiretroviral therapy. Every receptor here comes from a man in his fifties with HIV.

V usage is TRBV6-1 and J usage is TRBJ1-2; D gene ambiguous. V lost 1 base to trimming and J lost 3 bases, with 6 bases between them. The CDR3 spans 13 residues. Germline CDR1 is MNHNS and CDR2 is SASEGT. DNA for the CDR3: TGTGCCAGCAGTGAAGAGTGGGACTATGGCTACACCTTC. It codes for CASSEEWDYGYTF.

The chain employs TRBV7-8 and TRBJ1-1, with D perhaps TRBD1 (5 bases). V dropped 5 bases and J dropped 7 bases, with 8 bases sitting between them. CDR1 SGHVS and CDR2 FQNEAQ come from the germline V gene. This CDR3 has 11 amino acids. For the CDR3, the DNA is TGTGCCAGCAGCAGGGGAAGTGAAGCTTTCTTT. This translates into CASSRGSEAFF.

This chain uses TRBV2 with TRBJ2-2; D is perhaps TRBD1 (6 bases). Germline-derived CDR1 and CDR2 are SNHLY and FYNNEI. This CDR3 has 14 amino acids. Trimming took 1 base from V and 5 from J, leaving 8 bases between them. The CDR3 DNA sequence: TGTGCCAGCAGTGAAGACAGGGATACCGGGGAGCTGTTTTTT. Its protein is CASSEDRDTGELFF.

The CDR3 DNA reads TGCGCCAGCAGCTTTACCCACGGGACCCGGGGCAAAAACATTCAGTACTTC. Translating gives CASSFTHGTRGKNIQYF. The rearrangement uses TRBV5-1 and TRBJ2-4, with D perhaps given as TRBD1 or TRBD2 (5 bases each). There are 17 residues in the CDR3. V was pared by 2 bases and J by 3 bases, with 18 bases between. Germline CDR1 reads SGHRS; CDR2 reads YFSETQ.

This chain joins TRBV11-3 and TRBJ2-1, with 11 bases fitting TRBD2. The CDR3 consists of 14 residues. CDR1 and CDR2 from the germline V gene are SGHNT and YENEEA. Losses at the gene ends were 6 bases for V and 4 bases for J; bases not matched to a gene: 2. The CDR3 loop is CASSLAGGYNEQFF. The CDR3, as DNA: TGTGCCAGCAGTCTAGCGGGGGGTTACAATGAGCAGTTCTTC.

The chain carries TRBV5-1 and TRBJ2-1; no firm D call. Germline V gene data show CDR1 as SGHRS and CDR2 as YFSETQ. This CDR3 comprises 14 residues. Between the trimmed V and J ends, which lost 3 bases and 4 bases, there was a span of 11 bases. The CDR3 is CASSSPPGYNEQFF. CDR3 bases: TGCGCCAGCAGCTCACCCCCGGGTTACAATGAGCAGTTCTTC.

The chain recombines TRBV27 with TRBJ2-7; 10 bases line up with TRBD1. J lost 0 bases, V lost 2 bases, and 10 bases had no gene match. The CDR3 has 18 amino acids. CDR1 and CDR2 (germline): MNHEY, SMNVEV (reference sequence). The CDR3: CASSLKFSGTGASYEQYF. CDR3 bases: TGTGCCAGCAGTTTAAAATTTTCGGGGACAGGGGCCTCCTACGAGCAGTACTTC.

The rearrangement uses TRBV7-8 and TRBJ2-7; possibly TRBD1 or TRBD2 for D (5 bases each). The CDR3 is 15 residues long. The V gene's germline CDR1 is SGHVS and CDR2 FQNEAQ. V was pared by 1 base and J by 6 bases, with 16 bases between. CDR3 nucleotides: TGTGCCAGCAGCTTAGTCGGGACGATTCCTACCGAGCAGTACTTC. Translated: CASSLVGTIPTEQYF. The entire variable domain, with the rest obtained from reference TRBV7-8 and TRBJ2-7, is as follows: GAGVSQSPRYKVAKRGQDVALRCDPISGHVSLFWYQQALGQGPEFLTYFQNEAQLDKSGLPSDRFFAERPEGSVSTLKIQRTQQEDSAVYLCASSLVGTIPTEQYFGPGTRLTVT.

The V gene is TRBV27, the J gene TRBJ2-7; D might be TRBD1 (5 bases). CDR3 length equals 13 residues. Germline lookup yields CDR1 MNHEY and CDR2 SMNVEV (reference sequence). Trimming shortened V by 2 bases and J by 7 bases, and 12 bases separated the two germline ends. The CDR3 here is CASSLKPQGEQYF. Here the CDR3 DNA reads TGTGCCAGCAGTTTAAAACCCCAGGGAGAGCAGTACTTC.

The chain recombines TRBV19 with TRBJ2-7, with D possibly TRBD2 on 6 matching bases. This CDR3 has 15 residues. V was shortened by 2 bases and J by 0 bases, with 11 bases between the two germline ends. Germline CDR1 LNHDA, CDR2 SQIVND (reference sequence). The CDR3 region has the DNA TGTGCCAGTAGTATACGAGGAGGGAGCTCCTACGAGCAGTACTTC. This gives the protein CASSIRGGSSYEQYF.

The CDR3 DNA reads as TGTGCCAGCAGCTTATCGGCGGGGGGGCTCAATGAGCAGTTCTTC. As protein: CASSLSAGGLNEQFF. The genes are TRBV7-2 and TRBJ2-1, with 9 bases lining up with TRBD2. Trimming took 2 bases from V and 6 from J; bases not matched to a gene: 5. Per the germline V gene, CDR1 is SGHTA and CDR2 is FQGNSA. CDR3 length: 15 residues.

The chain joins TRBV15 to TRBJ1-2, with TRBD1 matching over 7 bases. Germline V gene lookup returns CDR1 LNHNV and CDR2 YYDKDF (reference sequence). V shed 3 bases, J shed 7 bases, and the junction held 5 bases outside the gene matches. The CDR3 totals 13 residues. Written as DNA, the CDR3 is TGTGCCACCAGCAGGGTAACAGGGGTTGGCTACACCTTC. Its protein product is CATSRVTGVGYTF.

The chain combines TRBV10-3 with TRBJ2-4; D ambiguous. V shed 10 bases and J shed 6 bases, with 13 bases lying between them. The CDR3 contains 12 residues. The germline CDR1 and CDR2 sequences are ENHRY and SYGVKD. CDR3 region: CATALQRNIQYF. The CDR3, as DNA: TGTGCCACAGCACTACAGAGAAACATTCAGTACTTC.

The chain has TRBV12-2 and TRBJ1-2; the table's D gene call, TRBD1, was not cross checked with the DNA. TRBV12-2 is a pseudogene locus. The CDR3 contains 15 residues. The CDR3 sequence: CASRLGPGTCYGYTF. CDR3 sequence (DNA): TGTGCAAGTCGCTTAGGCCCCGGGACATGCTATGGCTACACCTTC.

The J gene is TRBJ1-2, the V gene TRBV5-1; unclear D gene. This CDR3 region has 13 residues. Deletions cut 4 bases from V and 4 bases from J, with 11 bases between. Germline loops: CDR1 SGHRS, CDR2 YFSETQ. The CDR3 loop is CASSLDATYGYTF. Written as DNA, the CDR3 is TGCGCCAGCAGCCTCGACGCCACCTATGGCTACACCTTC.

The genes are TRBV11-3 and TRBJ2-7, with D perhaps assigned TRBD1 or TRBD2 (5 bases each). The germline V gene encodes CDR1 SGHNT and CDR2 YENEEA. The CDR3 loop spans 12 amino acids. V lost 5 bases and J lost 4, with 9 bases in between. Written as DNA, the CDR3 is TGTGCCAGCAGCCGGGACCATTACGAGCAGTACTTC. Protein product: CASSRDHYEQYF. Looking up the rest from reference TRBV11-3 and TRBJ2-7 gives the full variable domain: EAGVVQSPRYKIIEKKQPVAFWCNPISGHNTLYWYLQNLGQGPELLIRYENEEAVDDSQLPKDRFSAERLKGVDSTLKIQPAELGDSAVYLCASSRDHYEQYFGPGTRLTVT.

This rearrangement joins TRBV5-1 to TRBJ2-7; no reliable D call. The CDR3 length is 15 residues. Germline assignment: CDR1 SGHRS and CDR2 YFSETQ. V was pared by 4 bases and J by 2 bases, with 16 bases between. This CDR3 is CASSPDAHQTYEQYF. The CDR3 nucleotides read TGCGCCAGCAGCCCTGACGCTCACCAGACCTACGAGCAGTACTTC.

This clone has only a few counts. V gene TRBV25-1 combines with J gene TRBJ2-2; D unresolved. The CDR3 sequence is 12 residues long. CDR1 is MGHDK and CDR2 is SYGVNS in the germline V gene. The ends were cut back, 3 bases at V and 11 bases at J, with 10 bases in the middle. The CDR3 bases are TGTGCCAGCAGTGATCTTATGACAGAGCTGTTTTTT. Translating gives CASSDLMTELFF.

The rearrangement links TRBV6-5 to TRBJ2-1; D gene uncertain. Germline assignment: CDR1 MNHEY and CDR2 SVGAGI. The CDR3 is 15 amino acids. With 0 bases removed from V and 2 bases from J, the gap between germline ends came to 8 bases. CDR3 sequence (DNA): TGTGCCAGCAGTTACTCCCGGGTGGCCTACAATGAGCAGTTCTTC. This sequence encodes CASSYSRVAYNEQFF.

Only a few counts were recorded for this clone. The chain has TRBV7-9 and TRBJ1-6; 7 nucleotides line up with TRBD1. The junction had 7 bases not matched to a gene; V was cut back by 3 bases and J by 8 bases. CDR1 and CDR2 from the germline V gene are SEHNR and FQNEAQ (reference sequence). The CDR3 length is 15 residues. CDR3 DNA sequence: TGTGCCAGCAGCTTTCGGACAGGCCGTTATTCACCCCTCCACTTT. This gives the protein CASSFRTGRYSPLHF.

The CDR3 coding sequence is TGTGCCAGTAGTACACGACAGGGTGGAAACACTGAAGCTTTCTTT. It codes for CASSTRQGGNTEAFF. The V and J genes are TRBV19 and TRBJ1-1; 7 positions match TRBD1. The V gene's germline CDR1 is LNHDA and CDR2 SQIVND (reference sequence). V shed 4 bases, J shed 2 bases, and the junction held 7 bases outside the gene matches. The CDR3 consists of 15 residues.

This chain uses TRBV5-1 with TRBJ1-1; no clear D gene. The length of the CDR3 is 15 residues. The germline V gene has CDR1 SGHRS and CDR2 YFSETQ. V gave up 4 bases and J gave up 3 bases, with 16 bases separating them. Written as DNA, the CDR3 is TGCGCCAGCAGCGGAGTAGGGCAGCGATACACTGAAGCTTTCTTT. Translating it yields CASSGVGQRYTEAFF.

This sequence joins TRBV4-3 and TRBJ1-6; D unresolved. The CDR3 has 18 residues. V lost 0 bases to trimming and J lost 0 bases, with 12 bases between them. The germline CDR1 and CDR2 sequences are LGHNA and YSLEER. The CDR3 coding sequence is TGCGCCAGCAGCCAAGAGGGGTTTGAGAGCTCCTATAATTCACCCCTCCACTTT. Translation gives CASSQEGFESSYNSPLHF.

The chain links TRBV10-3 to TRBJ2-1; 11 nucleotides line up with TRBD2. Germline V gene sequence: CDR1 ENHRY, CDR2 SYGVKD. This CDR3 comprises 16 residues. Trimming at V came to 3 bases and at J to 6 bases, leaving 7 bases not matched to a gene. CDR3 sequence: CAISEPGLAGLNEQFF. The CDR3 DNA follows: TGTGCCATCAGTGAACCCGGACTAGCGGGCCTCAATGAGCAGTTCTTC.

This clone is termed medium-sized. The V and J genes are TRBV7-8 and TRBJ1-1; no definite D call. Germline V lookup: CDR1 SGHVS, CDR2 FQNEAQ. The CDR3 consists of 12 residues. V was shortened by 3 bases and J by 8 bases, with 10 bases between the two germline ends. The CDR3 sequence is CASSFYKEEAFF. The DNA of the CDR3 is TGTGCCAGCAGCTTCTATAAGGAAGAAGCTTTCTTT.